A single sample gave rise to the 8 T cell receptor beta chains below, sequenced in a study of cytomegalovirus exposure and HLA in healthy donors. The PCR used 60 Vbeta and 13 Jbeta primers. Assay used: immunoSEQ multiplex PCR; TCRdb lists only in-frame clones, some missing. The table lists 150,000 to 180,000 clones, more than 60% of them singletons, with approximately 4% in the top ten. Sequenced sample: PBMCs. The source is a woman aged 40 to 50 in good health and CMV-seronegative.

The V call is TRBV28, the J call TRBJ1-5; D gene ambiguous. This CDR3 spans 17 amino acids. Germline values: CDR1 MDHEN, CDR2 SYDVKM. Trimming pared 3 bases from V and 6 bases from J, leaving 21 bases between. CDR3 sequence (DNA): TGTGCCAGCAGTTTTGCCCTTACTGGGGAGGTGGGTCAGCCCCAGCATTTT. Translation gives CASSFALTGEVGQPQHF.

CDR3 DNA: TGTGCCAGCAGCCAAGGCACACAGGGGTACCCCGGTAAAGCTTTCTTT. Translated: CASSQGTQGYPGKAFF. The genes are TRBV4-2 and TRBJ1-1; 7 nucleotides agree with TRBD1. V was pared by 1 base and J by 9 bases, with 14 bases of the junction left unmatched. This CDR3 contains 16 residues. Germline V lookup: CDR1 LGHNA, CDR2 YNFKEQ.

The CDR3 DNA sequence: TGCGCCAGCAGACCAGGGTCCGGAGCCTGGCGGGGTAACCACAATGAGCAGTTCTTC. Protein: CASRPGSGAWRGNHNEQFF. This chain joins TRBV5-1 and TRBJ2-1; a weak D match, TRBD2 (6 bases). The CDR3 totals 19 residues. Germline loops: CDR1 SGHRS, CDR2 YFSETQ. Trimming left V 5 bases short and J 5 bases short, with 29 bases between.

V gene TRBV19 combines with J gene TRBJ1-5; D remains unclear. CDR3 size: 15 residues. Germline assignment: CDR1 LNHDA and CDR2 SQIVND (reference sequence). Trimming cost V 6 bases and J 6 bases, with 18 bases left between them. Here the CDR3 reads CASSTGVLGFQPQHF. CDR3 sequence (DNA): TGTGCCAGTAGCACCGGGGTCCTGGGCTTTCAGCCCCAGCATTTT.

The chain links TRBV30 to TRBJ1-2; TRBD1 agrees at 8 bases. The trim removed 1 base at V and 10 bases at J, leaving 14 bases unmatched. Germline-derived CDR1 and CDR2 are GTSNPN and SVGIG (reference sequence). This CDR3 spans 15 amino acids. This chain's CDR3 is CAWSAITRDRPVYTF. The CDR3 bases are TGTGCCTGGAGTGCCATCACTCGGGACAGGCCCGTCTACACCTTC.

V and J are TRBV7-2 and TRBJ1-1; weak D call: TRBD1 (5 bases). Trimming took off 5 bases at V and 1 base at J, with 17 bases between the two ends. CDR1 and CDR2 (germline): SGHTA, FQGNSA. This CDR3 is 16 amino acids long. The CDR3 nucleotides read TGTGCCAGCAGCACAATCCCGTCGACAGCGAACACTGAAGCTTTCTTT. Residues: CASSTIPSTANTEAFF.

The chain has TRBV19 and TRBJ2-7; the D gene is possibly TRBD2 (8 bases). There are 14 residues in the CDR3. Looked up from germline, CDR1 is LNHDA and CDR2 is SQIVND (reference sequence). V dropped 9 bases and J dropped 3 bases, with 18 bases sitting between them. Written as DNA, the CDR3 is TGTGCCAGCGGGAGGGAGGGGGCTTTCTACGAGCAGTACTTC. Its protein product is CASGREGAFYEQYF.

Here the CDR3 reads CASSLPSVNTEAFF. The CDR3 bases are TGTGCCAGCAGCTTACCCTCAGTGAACACTGAAGCTTTCTTT. This chain connects TRBV11-2 to TRBJ1-1; D is uncertain. Trimming left V 2 bases short and J 0 bases short, with 7 bases between. This CDR3 contains 14 residues. Germline V gene lookup returns CDR1 SGHAT and CDR2 FQNNGV. Together with reference TRBV11-2 and TRBJ1-1, the CDR3 gives the full variable domain: EAGVAQSPRYKIIEKRQSVAFWCNPISGHATLYWYQQILGQGPKLLIQFQNNGVVDDSQLPKDRFSAERLKGVDSTLKIQPAKLEDSAVYLCASSLPSVNTEAFFGQGTRLTVV.